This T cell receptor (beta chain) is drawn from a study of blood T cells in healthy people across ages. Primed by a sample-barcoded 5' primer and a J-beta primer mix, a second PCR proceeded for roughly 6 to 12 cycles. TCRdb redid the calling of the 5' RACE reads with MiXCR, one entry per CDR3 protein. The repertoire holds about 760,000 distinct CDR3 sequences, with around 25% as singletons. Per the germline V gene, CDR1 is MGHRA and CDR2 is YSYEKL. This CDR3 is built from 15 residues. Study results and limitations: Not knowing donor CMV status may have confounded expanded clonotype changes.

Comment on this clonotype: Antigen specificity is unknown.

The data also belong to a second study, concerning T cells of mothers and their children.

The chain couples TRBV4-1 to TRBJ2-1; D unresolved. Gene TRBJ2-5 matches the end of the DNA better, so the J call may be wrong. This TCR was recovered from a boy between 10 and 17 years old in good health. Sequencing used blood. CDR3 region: CASSQDFEVPQTQYF. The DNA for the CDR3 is TGCGCCAGCAGCCAAGATTTCGAAGTTCCGCAGACCCAGTACTTC.